These T cell receptor beta chains were read from a single sample in a study of T cell repertoires in cytomegalovirus infection. TCRdb redid the calling of the reads with MiXCR, one entry per CDR3 protein. The sample records approximately 300,000 distinct CDR3 sequences, approximately 32% being singletons. Antigen specificity for these receptors is unknown. Source: cultured PBMCs, taken from culture after CMV antigen stimulation. The receptors derive from a human donor in good health (CMV status not recorded). Some clones in this sample may be carry-over from other donors' samples. Each CDR3 is given with its conserved first and last residue. D genes are given only for firm matches. Clone size is given for some rows only: seen once, a few or many times, or a class if the clone is expanded.

J	D	size	V	CDR3	DNA
TRBJ2-5	NA	NA	TRBV5-4	CASSPGGRYETQYF	TGTGCCAGCAGCCCAGGGGGGCGTTATGAGACCCAGTACTTC
TRBJ2-4	NA	few	TRBV20-1	CSARDRVQNIQYF	TGCAGTGCTAGAGACAGGGTGCAAAACATTCAGTACTTC
TRBJ2-1	TRBD2	few	TRBV2	CASSVAGGNNEQFF	TGTGCCAGCAGTGTAGCGGGGGGGAACAATGAGCAGTTCTTC
TRBJ2-7	TRBD2	few	TRBV7-3	CASSLVRENGYEQYF	TGTGCCAGCAGCCTAGTGCGGGAGAACGGGTACGAGCAGTACTTC
TRBJ2-5	TRBD2	NA	TRBV12-3/TRBV12-4	CASSFVLAGPETQYF	TGTGCCAGCAGTTTCGTACTAGCGGGCCCAGAGACCCAGTACTTC
TRBJ2-1	TRBD2	few	TRBV27	CASFRTSGLTFTNEQFF	TGTGCCAGCTTCCGGACTAGCGGCCTCACCTTTACAAATGAGCAGTTCTTC
TRBJ2-7	TRBD2	NA	TRBV20-1	CSAREARTSGGYEQYF	TGCAGTGCTAGAGAGGCGAGGACATCGGGAGGCTACGAGCAGTACTTC
TRBJ1-1	NA	few	TRBV11-2	CASSPGHRRNTEAFF	TGTGCCAGCAGCCCGGGACATCGGAGGAACACTGAAGCTTTCTTT
TRBJ1-5	TRBD1	NA	TRBV5-1	CASSWTGVDQPQHF	TGCGCCAGCAGCTGGACAGGGGTGGATCAGCCCCAGCATTTT
TRBJ2-5	NA	few	TRBV11-1	CASSLAGYQETQYF	TGTGCCAGCAGCTTGGCGGGGTACCAAGAGACCCAGTACTTC
TRBJ2-3	NA	NA	TRBV11-3	CASSLGAPGGGDTQYF	TGTGCCAGCAGCTTAGGCGCCCCGGGGGGCGGGGATACGCAGTATTTT
TRBJ1-4	NA	NA	TRBV7-6	CASSLGAGLAEKLFF	TGTGCCAGCAGCTTAGGAGCAGGGCTTGCTGAAAAACTGTTTTTT
TRBJ2-5	TRBD1	NA	TRBV7-4	CASSGTGGRYQETQYF	TGTGCCAGCAGCGGTACAGGGGGCCGGTACCAAGAGACCCAGTACTTC
TRBJ2-2	TRBD2	NA	TRBV27	CAAGDTGELFF	TGTGCGGCGGGGGACACCGGGGAGCTGTTTTTT
TRBJ2-7	NA	NA	TRBV12-3/TRBV12-4	CASSLMSEQYF	TGTGCCAGCAGCCTGATGTCCGAGCAGTACTTC
TRBJ1-4	TRBD1	NA	TRBV18	CASSPDRGRGEKLFF	TGTGCCAGCTCACCGGACAGGGGGAGAGGGGAAAAACTGTTTTTT
TRBJ2-1	TRBD1	few	TRBV4-1	CASSQQTGDYNEQFF	TGCGCCAGCAGCCAACAGACAGGGGACTACAATGAGCAGTTCTTC
TRBJ2-7	NA	NA	TRBV10-3	CAISESNYEQYF	TGTGCCATCAGTGAGTCAAACTACGAGCAGTACTTC
TRBJ2-2	NA	many	TRBV12-3/TRBV12-4	CASSGEAGELFF	TGTGCCAGCAGTGGGGAGGCCGGGGAGCTGTTTTTT
TRBJ2-4	TRBD1	few	TRBV6-1	CASSYRGLGKNIQYF	TGTGCCAGCAGTTACAGGGGCTTGGGCAAAAACATTCAGTACTTC
TRBJ2-1	NA	NA	TRBV14	CASSRGGGGYNEQFF	TGTGCCAGCAGCCGGGGCGGTGGCGGCTACAATGAGCAGTTCTTC
TRBJ2-5	NA	NA	TRBV3-1	CASMDYLQETQYF	TGTGCCAGCATGGACTACCTACAAGAGACCCAGTACTTC
TRBJ1-5	NA	NA	TRBV5-1	CASSPGGGRQPQHF	TGCGCCAGCAGTCCAGGCGGGGGCCGACAGCCCCAGCATTTT
TRBJ1-2	NA	NA	TRBV30	CAWNKLNYGYTF	TGTGCCTGGAATAAGCTGAACTATGGCTACACCTTC
TRBJ1-2	TRBD1	many	TRBV5-1	CASSLVPGGDYGYTF	TGCGCCAGCAGCTTGGTTCCAGGGGGCGACTATGGCTACACCTTC
TRBJ2-3	TRBD2	many	TRBV10-3	CAIREGWGSGGPTDTQYF	TGTGCCATCAGGGAGGGCTGGGGTAGCGGGGGCCCCACAGATACGCAGTATTTT
TRBJ1-1	NA	few	TRBV6-1	CASSEARGDRDTEAFF	TGTGCCAGCAGTGAAGCGCGGGGGGATCGAGACACTGAAGCTTTCTTT
TRBJ1-2	NA	NA	TRBV20-1	CSAFRRREGYTF	TGCAGTGCCTTCCGCAGGCGGGAGGGCTACACCTTC
TRBJ2-2	TRBD2	NA	TRBV20-1	CSAGGLAGGPSTGELFF	TGCAGTGCGGGCGGACTAGCGGGAGGGCCGAGCACCGGGGAGCTGTTTTTT
TRBJ1-2	TRBD1	many	TRBV7-2	CASSSGTGFGYTF	TGTGCCAGCAGCTCTGGGACAGGGTTCGGCTACACCTTC
TRBJ1-1	TRBD1	few	TRBV6-2/TRBV6-3	CASSNDRGHTEAFF	TGTGCCAGCAGTAACGACAGGGGGCACACTGAAGCTTTCTTT
TRBJ2-1	TRBD2	NA	TRBV20-1	CSARGASGLKGNEQFF	TGCAGTGCTAGAGGGGCTAGCGGACTGAAGGGGAATGAGCAGTTCTTC
TRBJ2-2	NA	NA	TRBV20-1	CSARDTSRERRTGELFF	TGCAGTGCTAGAGATACGTCCCGGGAGCGACGGACCGGGGAGCTGTTTTTT
TRBJ2-2	TRBD2	few	TRBV28	CASSYSGGSKWELFF	TGTGCCAGCAGTTATAGCGGGGGGTCTAAGTGGGAGCTGTTTTTT
TRBJ1-4	TRBD1	NA	TRBV5-1	CASSSEGQGLSNEKLFF	TGCGCCAGCAGCTCGGAGGGACAGGGTCTATCTAATGAAAAACTGTTTTTT
TRBJ2-4	TRBD1	few	TRBV7-9	CASSLGQENIQYF	TGTGCCAGCAGCCTCGGACAGGAAAACATTCAGTACTTC
TRBJ2-3	TRBD2	NA	TRBV30	CAWSAGTRTSTDTQYF	TGTGCCTGGAGTGCCGGGACTAGAACTAGCACAGATACGCAGTATTTT
TRBJ2-3	NA	NA	TRBV11-2	CASSPWIARGLTDTQYF	TGTGCCAGCAGCCCTTGGATTGCGCGGGGGCTCACAGATACGCAGTATTTT
TRBJ2-1	TRBD2	NA	TRBV23-1	CASSRGLAGKFF	TGCGCCAGCAGTCGGGGACTAGCGGGAAAGTTCTTC
TRBJ2-7	TRBD1	NA	TRBV28	CASSPGTGFSYEQYF	TGTGCCAGCAGCCCCGGGACAGGGTTCTCCTACGAGCAGTACTTC
TRBJ2-1	NA	NA	TRBV10-3	CAISEEGGGNEQFF	TGTGCCATCAGTGAGGAGGGAGGGGGCAATGAGCAGTTCTTC